This T cell receptor (beta chain) was recovered during a study of blood T cell repertoires in COVID-19. Study-wide context: Some COVID-19 samples were acute and others convalescent; all came from the United States, Italy and Spain. In each case, the material was cDNA or gDNA derived from T cells, B-cell-depleted T cells, or PBMCs.

With 1 base clipped from V and 4 bases from J, the junction kept 0 bases outside the gene matches. The V gene's germline CDR1 is LGHDT and CDR2 YNNKEL (reference sequence). CDR3 size: 14 residues. In the original processing: Amplification of reference gene primers was used by the study to estimate nucleated cell counts. Assay used: immunoSEQ multiplex PCR; TCRdb lists only in-frame clones, some missing. V, J and clone size derive from that table, while D and trimming were established from the DNA sequence. This repertoire shows around 300,000 clones, approximately 80% found once; its top ten account for approximately 4.1%.

The rearrangement joins TRBV3-1 (or the pseudogene TRBV3-2) to TRBJ2-2, with 7 nucleotides matching TRBD2. Sequencing was done on a sample of peripheral blood. The receptor was isolated from a woman aged 50 to 65 with active or convalescent COVID-19. The CDR3 protein is CASSQGGGTGELFF. CDR3 in DNA: TGTGCCAGCAGCCAAGGGGGGGGCACCGGGGAGCTGTTTTTT.